These 2 T cell receptor beta chains were all obtained from the same sample, sequenced in a study of cytomegalovirus exposure and HLA in healthy donors. The method was immunoSEQ multiplex PCR; TCRdb's version includes in-frame clones alone and lacks a portion of them. The sample includes roughly 220,000 clones, around 80% seen only once; the top ten take roughly an eighth. The source material was PBMCs. All receptors derive from a woman aged 30 to 39 in good health and CMV-seropositive.

The V call is TRBV4-1, the J call TRBJ2-7; TRBD1 agrees at 7 bases. Germline CDR1 MGHRA, CDR2 YSYEKL. This CDR3 has 15 amino acids. The V segment lost 3 bases and the J segment 2 bases; nucleotides outside the gene matches: 7. The CDR3 DNA is TGCGCCAGCAGCCAGATAGACAGGGCCCCCTACGAGCAGTACTTC. This gives the protein CASSQIDRAPYEQYF.

The chain has TRBV18 and TRBJ1-1; tentatively, D is TRBD1 (6 bases). The V end was cut by 1 base, the J end by 0 bases, with 15 bases between. The CDR3 runs 17 residues. Germline V gene lookup returns CDR1 KGHSH and CDR2 LQKENI. DNA of the CDR3: TGTGCCAGCTCACCACGAGGGGGAAGCCCGCTGAACACTGAAGCTTTCTTT. This sequence encodes CASSPRGGSPLNTEAFF.